This is a list of T cell receptor beta chains from one sample in a study of blood T cell repertoires in COVID-19. Generated by immunoSEQ multiplex PCR, the TCRdb table keeps only in-frame clones and is missing some. The sample shows some 320,000 clones, about 85% of them seen only once. What was sequenced was PBMCs or T cells enriched from blood (not recorded which). These receptors were taken from a woman aged 25 to 39 who had been exposed to COVID-19. The CDR3 runs from the conserved cysteine through the conserved F or W. Size values are once, few and many counts, or a class for expanded clones, and some rows have none.

j_call,clone_size,v_call,cdr3_aa
TRBJ2-3,NA,TRBV7-9,CASSSGLAGYTDTQYF
TRBJ2-7,NA,TRBV2,CASTLTYEQYF
TRBJ2-3,NA,TRBV10-3,CAISGTSGGAPDTQYF
TRBJ1-1,NA,TRBV7-9,CASSVGQTEAFF
TRBJ2-6,NA,TRBV4-1,CASSPYFRDRGSGANVLTF
TRBJ2-1,NA,TRBV7-9,CASSLRQGAYDYNEQFF
TRBJ2-2,few,TRBV21-1,CASSKGDRENTGELFF
TRBJ2-7,NA,TRBV28,CASSLRGPLYYEQYF
TRBJ2-3,NA,TRBV7-9,CASSLAIAGGTDTQYF
TRBJ2-3,once,TRBV7-2,CASSSGLAGGTQYF
TRBJ1-1,NA,TRBV6-5,CASRQGGTEAFF
TRBJ1-3,NA,TRBV6-5,CASSLWTGEDTIYF
TRBJ1-5,NA,TRBV7-9,CASSLEIGPGGFQPQHF
TRBJ2-7,NA,TRBV11-2,CASSFTFGSYRGLNEQYF
TRBJ2-3,NA,TRBV5-4,CASSRAPGLGGPDTQYF
TRBJ2-2,once,TRBV24-1,CATSGSPITGELFF
TRBJ2-1,NA,TRBV9,CASSVFREVIAGLNNEQFF
TRBJ1-2,NA,TRBV27,CASTDRGHTF